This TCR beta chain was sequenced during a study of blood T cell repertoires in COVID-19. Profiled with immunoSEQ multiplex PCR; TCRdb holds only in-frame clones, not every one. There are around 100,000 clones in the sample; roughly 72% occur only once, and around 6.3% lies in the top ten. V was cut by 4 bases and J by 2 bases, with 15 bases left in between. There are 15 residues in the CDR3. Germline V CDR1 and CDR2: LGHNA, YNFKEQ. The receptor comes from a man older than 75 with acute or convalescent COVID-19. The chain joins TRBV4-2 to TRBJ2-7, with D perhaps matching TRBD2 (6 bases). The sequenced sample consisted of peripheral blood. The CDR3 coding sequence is TGTGCCAGCAGCCCCGGGACTGGCGCTACCTACGAGCAGTACTTC. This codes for CASSPGTGATYEQYF.